This is a list of T cell receptor beta chains from one sample in a study of CD8+ T cells in alopecia areata. Clones were read by immunoSEQ multiplex PCR, and TCRdb kept only the in-frame ones, dropping some. Here the sample spans some 42,000 clones, around 90% being singletons. The specimen comprised CD8+ T cells sorted from blood, sampled at week 24, from a patient treated with tofacitinib. All receptors derive from a human donor with alopecia areata. Each CDR3 is given with its conserved first and last residue. The D gene is left open where the match is weak. Not every row has a clone size; where given, it reads once, few, many or a size class.

D gene,V gene,J gene,clone size,CDR3 DNA,CDR3 protein
-,TRBV6-5,TRBJ2-1,-,TGTGCCAGCAGTCCCGACGGTTACAATGAGCAGTTCTTC,CASSPDGYNEQFF
-,TRBV27,TRBJ2-5,-,TGTGCCAGCAGCTGGAAAGAGACCCAGTACTTC,CASSWKETQYF
-,TRBV6-6,TRBJ2-5,-,TGTGCCAGCAGTTACTCCCCTTCCAGCATGGAGACCCAGTACTTC,CASSYSPSSMETQYF
TRBD1,TRBV5-6,TRBJ2-5,-,TGTGCCAGCAGTCAACAGGGGGAAGAGACCCAGTACTTC,CASSQQGEETQYF
-,TRBV10-3,TRBJ2-7,-,TGTGCCATTTTGGACGACAGGAGCGAGCAGTACTTC,CAILDDRSEQYF
-,TRBV5-6,TRBJ1-1,-,TGTGCCAGCAGATTCGAAGGCGGAGACACTGAAGCTTTCTTT,CASRFEGGDTEAFF
-,TRBV4-1,TRBJ2-7,-,TGCGCCAGCAGCCATTGGACAGTCTACTCCTACGAGCAGTACTTC,CASSHWTVYSYEQYF
TRBD2,TRBV7-9,TRBJ2-1,-,TGTGCCAGCGATGGCGGGGGGGCAAATGAGCAGTTCTTC,CASDGGGANEQFF
-,TRBV28,TRBJ2-7,-,TGTGCCAGCAGTAACCCGAGCGGTCTGATAAGCTCCTACGAGCAGTACTTC,CASSNPSGLISSYEQYF
-,TRBV7-9,TRBJ2-4,-,TGTGCCAGCAGCTTAGATCGACAAGGGCTAGCCAAAAACATTCAGTACTTC,CASSLDRQGLAKNIQYF
-,TRBV7-9,TRBJ2-7,-,TGTGCCAGCAGCTTCCGGGACACCTTCTACGAGCAGTACTTC,CASSFRDTFYEQYF
TRBD2,TRBV2,TRBJ2-3,-,TGTGCCAGCAGTGATGGCGGGGGGGCACGAGGAGATACGCAGTATTTT,CASSDGGGARGDTQYF
TRBD2,TRBV7-2,TRBJ2-5,-,TGTGCCAGCAGCCCCTGGGGACTAGCGGGGAGAGAGACCCAGTACTTC,CASSPWGLAGRETQYF
TRBD2,TRBV5-4,TRBJ2-3,-,TGTGCCAGCAGCTTGGCACGTAGCGGGGGGCTAACTAGCACAGATACGCAGTATTTT,CASSLARSGGLTSTDTQYF
-,TRBV5-6,TRBJ1-1,-,TGTGCCAGCAGCGCCTCTCATTACTCCACTGAAGCTTTCTTT,CASSASHYSTEAFF
TRBD1,TRBV29-1,TRBJ2-7,-,TGCAGCGTCGGCCCTTGGCAGGGGGCAAACGAGCAGTACTTC,CSVGPWQGANEQYF
-,TRBV6-5,TRBJ2-7,-,TGTGCCAGCAGTTACTCGATGAGTCTGGCCTACGAGCAGTACTTC,CASSYSMSLAYEQYF
-,TRBV6-5,TRBJ2-5,-,TGTGCCAGCAGTTACTCCGGGGGCAACCAAGAGACCCAGTACTTC,CASSYSGGNQETQYF
TRBD2,TRBV5-4,TRBJ2-7,-,TGTGCCAGCAGCCCTTCTTTAACTAGCGGGGGTATCTCCTACGAGCAGTACTTC,CASSPSLTSGGISYEQYF
-,TRBV5-4,TRBJ2-5,-,TGTGCCAGCAGCTTGGGGGTAGACTGGGCCCAAGAGACCCAGTACTTC,CASSLGVDWAQETQYF
-,TRBV4-1,TRBJ1-1,-,TGCGCCAGCAGCCAAGGACACGGTGGAAACACTGAAGCTTTCTTT,CASSQGHGGNTEAFF
-,TRBV9,TRBJ2-7,-,TGTGCCAGCAGCGAGGGAGGAACCCAGAGGGACGAGCAGTACTTC,CASSEGGTQRDEQYF
-,TRBV27,TRBJ2-7,-,TGTGCCAGCAGTTTATCAGCAGGGGGCGCGGGAGGGCAGTACTTC,CASSLSAGGAGGQYF
-,TRBV27,TRBJ2-2,-,TGTGCCAGCAGTTTATCCCTAATCGGGGAGCTGTTTTTT,CASSLSLIGELFF
TRBD1,TRBV29-1,TRBJ2-2,-,TGCAGCGTTATAATAACAGGGGAAAATCCCGGGGAGCTGTTTTTT,CSVIITGENPGELFF
-,TRBV6-1,TRBJ2-1,-,TGTGCCAGCAGTGAGAGTTACAATGAGCAGTTCTTC,CASSESYNEQFF
-,TRBV30,TRBJ2-3,-,TGTGCCTGGATGGAGGGCACAGATACGCAGTATTTT,CAWMEGTDTQYF
TRBD2,TRBV13,TRBJ2-1,-,TGTGCCAGCAGCTTAGGGCCCAGCGGGGGACTCTCCTACAATGAGCAGTTCTTC,CASSLGPSGGLSYNEQFF
TRBD1,TRBV13,TRBJ2-7,-,TGTGCCAGCAGCTTTTTCAGGGGGCGAGACGAGCAGTACTTC,CASSFFRGRDEQYF
TRBD2,TRBV4-3,TRBJ2-3,once,TGCGCCAGCAGCCAAGCGGTCGGAGCGGGGGGGCGAGATACGCAGTATTTT,CASSQAVGAGGRDTQYF
-,TRBV29-1,TRBJ2-4,-,TGCAGCGTTGTAAACCGGGGAGTAGCCAAAAACATTCAGTACTTC,CSVVNRGVAKNIQYF
-,TRBV7-8,TRBJ1-1,-,TGTGCCAGCAGCTTACTCCCCCCTCCTCAGGGAGAGAACACTGAAGCTTTCTTT,CASSLLPPPQGENTEAFF
TRBD1,TRBV29-1,TRBJ2-7,-,TGCAGCGTCGTAGGACAGGTTACAACCTACGAGCAGTACTTC,CSVVGQVTTYEQYF
-,TRBV6-5,TRBJ2-7,-,TGTGCCAGCAGTTACTCGATCTCCTGGGACGAGCAGTACTTC,CASSYSISWDEQYF
TRBD1,TRBV7-9,TRBJ2-4,-,TGTGCCAGCAGCAGTTCGTTGGGACAGGGGGACGGCAAAAACATTCAGTACTTC,CASSSSLGQGDGKNIQYF
TRBD2,TRBV5-6,TRBJ2-7,-,TGTGCCAGCAGCTTGGTGTGGGGTAGCGGGGAGAACTACGAGCAGTACTTC,CASSLVWGSGENYEQYF
-,TRBV29-1,TRBJ2-7,-,TGCAGCGTAAGAAGCGCCGGGACCTACGAGCAGTACTTC,CSVRSAGTYEQYF
-,TRBV29-1,TRBJ1-4,few,TGCAGCGTTGAAGAACGATCAACTAATGAAAAACTGTTTTTT,CSVEERSTNEKLFF
-,TRBV9,TRBJ2-5,-,TGTGCCGGCAGCGTAGCAGGGTCGGATGTAGAGACCCAGTACTTC,CAGSVAGSDVETQYF
-,TRBV11-1,TRBJ2-7,-,TGTGCCAGCAGTCGGGGGACAAACGAGCAGTACTTC,CASSRGTNEQYF
-,TRBV19,TRBJ2-1,-,TGTGCCAGTAGTATCAGTGGACCGGGGAATGAGCAGTTCTTC,CASSISGPGNEQFF
-,TRBV29-1,TRBJ2-4,once,TGCAGCGTTGAAGACCTAGGCTTGGGGGTTGACATTCAGTACTTC,CSVEDLGLGVDIQYF
-,TRBV5-1,TRBJ2-7,-,TGCGCCAGCAGCTTGGAGGCGGATTACTACGAGCAGTACTTC,CASSLEADYYEQYF
-,TRBV28,TRBJ1-4,-,TGTGCCAGCAAGTATTCAACTAATGAAAAACTGTTTTTT,CASKYSTNEKLFF
-,TRBV29-1,TRBJ2-1,-,TGCAGCGTTGGAACAGACAATGAGCAGTTCTTC,CSVGTDNEQFF